This T cell receptor beta chain was sequenced in a study of blood T cell repertoires in COVID-19. On the study more broadly: Both acute and convalescent COVID-19 samples were obtained from the United States, Italy and Spain. PBMCs, B-cell-depleted T cells, or T cells provided the cDNA or gDNA that made up the material.

The method was immunoSEQ multiplex PCR; TCRdb's version includes in-frame clones alone and lacks a portion of them. Of 200,000 to 250,000 clones listed, 75% to 90% were seen once; the top ten hold around 9%. The V end was cut by 3 bases, the J end by 3 bases, with 12 bases between. This CDR3 is built from 14 residues. From germline, CDR1 is SGHAT and CDR2 FQNNGV. In terms of age and location, participants ranged from roughly 18 to 89 years and lived in about 25 US areas. Donors of Cohort 3 who recovered were those that had two negative PCRs, clearance, or symptom resolution. Sequenced: PBMCs or T cells enriched from blood (not recorded which). J is TRBJ2-7 and V is TRBV11-2; possibly TRBD1 for D (6 bases). The origin of this receptor is a middle-aged man who had recovered from COVID-19. The CDR3 DNA is TGTGCCAGCAGCTTCGGGACACAATACTACGAGCAGTACTTC. Its translation: CASSFGTQYYEQYF. Based on the CDR3 plus reference TRBV11-2 and TRBJ2-7, the full variable domain is EAGVAQSPRYKIIEKRQSVAFWCNPISGHATLYWYQQILGQGPKLLIQFQNNGVVDDSQLPKDRFSAERLKGVDSTLKIQPAKLEDSAVYLCASSFGTQYYEQYFGPGTRLTVT.